This T cell receptor beta chain was sequenced in a study of blood T cell repertoires in COVID-19. Study at large: Both acute and convalescent COVID-19 samples were obtained from the United States, Italy and Spain.

With 5 bases removed from V and 0 bases from J, the gap between germline ends came to 22 bases. CDR1 and CDR2 from the germline V gene are MNHEY and SVGEGT. The CDR3 loop spans 19 amino acids. In the original workflow: From reference gene primer amplification, estimates of nucleated cell counts were derived. This table comes from immunoSEQ multiplex PCR, and its TCRdb copy is limited to in-frame clones, with some not included. Clonal size and the V and J genes are those of that table, whereas D and trimming came from the DNA. Seen here are over 200,000 clones, roughly 80% observed once, and the top ten hold approximately 8%.

The sample consisted of peripheral blood. The chain couples TRBV6-2 or TRBV6-3 to TRBJ1-4, with D perhaps TRBD1 (5 bases). This sequence was found in a woman over 75 with COVID-19, enrolled during active disease. As DNA, the CDR3 is TGTGCCAGCAGTAGTCGCCTTGACAGACCCTCCGCAACTAATGAAAAACTGTTTTTT. This gives the protein CASSSRLDRPSATNEKLFF.